The clone carrying this T cell receptor (beta chain) has a handful of counts. The data derive from a study of blood T cell repertoires in COVID-19. In germline, CDR1 is KGHSH, CDR2 LQKENI. This CDR3 contains 15 residues. V lost 2 bases to trimming and J lost 2 bases, with 11 bases between them. Original analysis: Reference gene primer amplification gave nucleated cell count estimates. Sequencing was performed with immunoSEQ multiplex PCR; in TCRdb, only in-frame clones are kept and a portion is missing. V, J and clone size derive from that table, while D and trimming were established from the DNA sequence. Of 200,000 to 300,000 clones in the sample, roughly 79% were seen once.

The origin of this receptor is a woman of 80 years or more with COVID-19, enrolled during active disease. Source material: peripheral blood. The chain recombines TRBV18 with TRBJ2-3; perhaps TRBD2 as D (5 bases). The CDR3 region is CASSPLLVDTDTQYF. In DNA form, the CDR3 reads TGTGCCAGCTCACCATTACTAGTTGACACAGATACGCAGTATTTT. Looking up the rest from reference TRBV18 and TRBJ2-3 gives the full variable domain: NAGVMQNPRHLVRRRGQEARLRCSPMKGHSHVYWYRQLPEEGLKFMVYLQKENIIDESGMPKERFSAEFPKEGPSILRIQQVVRGDSAAYFCASSPLLVDTDTQYFGPGTRLTVL.